Below are 10 T cell receptor beta chains sequenced from a single sample in a study of PD-1 blockade in classical Hodgkin lymphoma. Specified time point: cycle 4 day 1 (C4D1), after around six weeks of nivolumab. All patients relapsed after autologous stem cell transplantation, and brentuximab vedotin exposure varied. Magnetic negative selection of thawed PBMCs was the method by which CD4+ T cells were purified. Some clones are missing from TCRdb's copy, which holds only in-frame ones; the method was immunoSEQ multiplex PCR. This table holds around 6,200 clones, roughly 86% found once. The source material was CD4+ T cells from blood, sampled before the fourth cycle of nivolumab. The origin of the receptors is a human donor with classical Hodgkin lymphoma.

The genes are TRBV5-1 and TRBJ2-5; unclear D gene. This CDR3 region has 15 residues. The V gene lost 0 bases and the J gene lost 2 bases, with 11 bases spanning the gap. Germline V lookup: CDR1 SGHRS, CDR2 YFSETQ. The CDR3 sequence: CASSLAGAVQETQYF. The CDR3 DNA reads as TGCGCCAGCAGCTTGGCTGGCGCGGTACAAGAGACCCAGTACTTC.

V usage is TRBV4-1 and J usage is TRBJ2-7; 7 bases match TRBD2. V gave up 3 bases and J gave up 4 bases; unmatched junction bases: 9. The CDR3 covers 15 residues. The germline V gene has CDR1 MGHRA and CDR2 YSYEKL. The CDR3 coding sequence is TGCGCCAGCAGCCACCACTCAGCGGGGAAATACGAGCAGTACTTC. Its translation is CASSHHSAGKYEQYF.

In this sample, this clone turned up once. CDR3 residues: CASSLAPSEDYGYTF. The CDR3 DNA reads as TGTGCCAGCAGTTTAGCGCCCTCGGAGGACTATGGCTACACCTTC. This chain links TRBV6-1 with TRBJ1-2; D gene uncertain. Between the trimmed V and J ends, which lost 5 bases and 3 bases, there was a span of 16 bases. There are 15 residues in the CDR3. Germline CDR1 is MNHNS and CDR2 is SASEGT.

Here the CDR3 reads CASTPGLASGELFF. Written as DNA, the CDR3 is TGCGCCAGTACCCCGGGACTAGCGAGCGGGGAGCTGTTTTTT. This chain joins TRBV10-1 and TRBJ2-2; 10 positions agree with TRBD2. The CDR3 is made up of 14 amino acids. The germline CDR1 and CDR2 sequences are WNHNN and SYGVQD (reference sequence). The V and J ends lost 9 bases and 7 bases, in that order; junction bases with no gene match: 8.

J is TRBJ2-2 and V is TRBV30, with 15 bases lining up with TRBD2. The CDR3 consists of 17 residues. Germline V lookup: CDR1 GTSNPN, CDR2 SVGIG (reference sequence). The ends lost 2 bases at V and 7 bases at J; junction bases unmatched: 8. The DNA for the CDR3 is TGTGCCTGGAGTACGGGACTAGCGGGAGGAGAGGGCGGGGAGCTGTTTTTT. This sequence encodes CAWSTGLAGGEGGELFF.

CDR3 in DNA: TGTGCCAGCAGCGCCCAGACAGTGAACACTGAAGCTTTCTTT. This translates into CASSAQTVNTEAFF. This sequence joins TRBV11-2 and TRBJ1-1, with D tentatively TRBD1 (5 bases). Germline CDR1 is SGHAT and CDR2 is FQNNGV. V was cut by 5 bases and J by 0 bases, with 10 bases left in between. CDR3 size: 14 residues. Full variable domain (outside the CDR3, taken from reference TRBV11-2 and TRBJ1-1): EAGVAQSPRYKIIEKRQSVAFWCNPISGHATLYWYQQILGQGPKLLIQFQNNGVVDDSQLPKDRFSAERLKGVDSTLKIQPAKLEDSAVYLCASSAQTVNTEAFFGQGTRLTVV.

The rearrangement joins TRBV10-1 to TRBJ1-1; 7 bases are shared with TRBD1. Germline CDR1 reads WNHNN; CDR2 reads SYGVQD (reference sequence). The junction had 10 bases not matched to a gene; V was cut back by 5 bases and J by 1 base. CDR3 length: 16 residues. In DNA, the CDR3 is TGCGCCAGCAGTCCTTCTGGACAGGTGACGAACACTGAAGCTTTCTTT. Its translation is CASSPSGQVTNTEAFF.

This clone was found once. The rearrangement joins TRBV6-1 to TRBJ2-2, with 7 bases fitting TRBD1. CDR1 and CDR2 (germline): MNHNS, SASEGT. Unmatched junction bases numbered 14, after V lost 6 bases and J lost 13 bases. The CDR3 consists of 14 residues. CDR3 sequence: CASRPRDSQGWLFF. The CDR3, as DNA: TGTGCCAGCAGACCCAGGGACAGCCAAGGGTGGCTGTTTTTT.

This chain joins TRBV18 and TRBJ2-5, with 10 bases fitting TRBD1. Germline V gene lookup returns CDR1 KGHSH and CDR2 LQKENI. The CDR3 sequence is 17 residues long. J gave up 3 bases and V 4 bases, and 11 bases lay outside the gene matches. Here the CDR3 reads CASSLRLSGTGEETQYF. The CDR3 coding sequence is TGTGCCAGCTCACTGCGACTCTCCGGGACAGGGGAAGAGACCCAGTACTTC.

The rearrangement uses TRBV18 and TRBJ2-1; 8 nucleotides line up with TRBD2. This CDR3 is built from 14 residues. After removal of 7 bases from V and 4 bases from J, the junction contained 6 bases not matched to a gene. The V gene's germline CDR1 is KGHSH and CDR2 LQKENI. The CDR3 sequence is CASLTSGSYNEQFF. Written as DNA, the CDR3 is TGTGCCAGCTTAACTAGCGGCTCATACAATGAGCAGTTCTTC. Supplemented by reference TRBV18 and TRBJ2-1, the full variable domain reads NAGVMQNPRHLVRRRGQEARLRCSPMKGHSHVYWYRQLPEEGLKFMVYLQKENIIDESGMPKERFSAEFPKEGPSILRIQQVVRGDSAAYFCASLTSGSYNEQFFGPGTRLTVL.